What follows are 26 T cell receptor beta chains derived from one specimen sequenced in a study of T cell repertoires in cytomegalovirus infection. TCRdb ran MiXCR on the reads and lists one entry per CDR3 protein. Of 150,000 to 200,000 distinct CDR3 sequences listed, 8% to 10% are singletons. Sequences were obtained from PBMCs. Every receptor here comes from a human donor in good health (CMV status not recorded). Some clones in this sample may be carry-over from other donors' samples.

This clonotype was detected many times. This sequence joins TRBV7-6 and TRBJ2-7; 7 nucleotides agree with TRBD1. Trimming took 3 bases from V and 0 from J; bases not matched to a gene: 2. Germline loops: CDR1 SGHVS, CDR2 FNYEAQ. The CDR3 sequence is 14 residues long. CDR3 nucleotide sequence: TGTGCCAGCAGCTTTGGGGACAGCTCCTACGAGCAGTACTTC. Its protein product is CASSFGDSSYEQYF. The full variable domain, rest sourced from reference TRBV7-6 and TRBJ2-7, is GAGVSQSPRYKVTKRGQDVALRCDPISGHVSLYWYRQALGQGPEFLTYFNYEAQQDKSGLPNDRFSAERPEGSISTLTIQRTEQRDSAMYRCASSFGDSSYEQYFGPGTRLTVT.

This clonotype has at least ten counts. This sequence joins TRBV6-6 and TRBJ2-7; the match to TRBD1 covers 7 bases. The junction had 6 bases not matched to a gene; V was cut back by 2 bases and J by 5 bases. The germline V gene encodes CDR1 MNHNY and CDR2 SVGAGI (reference sequence). The CDR3 runs to 14 residues. In DNA, the CDR3 is TGTGCCAGCAGTTACGATCGGCAGGGGGACGAGCAGTACTTC. It codes for CASSYDRQGDEQYF.

The chain carries TRBV30 and TRBJ1-1; no firm D call. The CDR3 is made up of 14 amino acids. Looked up from germline, CDR1 is GTSNPN and CDR2 is SVGIG (reference sequence). The V and J ends lost 7 bases and 5 bases respectively, with 20 bases between them. CDR3 region: CASSIAGLSTEAFF. CDR3 DNA sequence: TGTGCCTCCTCAATAGCTGGGCTGTCGACTGAAGCTTTCTTT.

This clonotype occurred a few times. Here the CDR3 reads CASNPTLGQGPEKLFF. The CDR3 DNA reads as TGTGCCAGCAATCCCACCTTGGGACAGGGGCCTGAAAAACTGTTTTTT. The chain employs TRBV12-3 or TRBV12-4 and TRBJ1-4; 10 bases align to TRBD1. The CDR3 consists of 16 residues. V lost 7 bases to trimming and J lost 7 bases; unmatched junction nucleotides: 12.

This clonotype was counted at least ten times. The chain's CDR3 is CSARDPLATQETQYF. In DNA, the CDR3 is TGCAGTGCTAGAGACCCACTAGCGACCCAAGAGACCCAGTACTTC. V and J are TRBV20-1 and TRBJ2-5, with 7 bases identical to TRBD2. The CDR3 is 15 residues long. Germline V CDR1 and CDR2: DFQATT, SNEGSKA (reference sequence). J lost 1 base, V lost 0 bases, and 5 bases had no gene match.

This clonotype was seen ten or more times. The rearrangement links TRBV6-2 or TRBV6-3 to TRBJ2-5; TRBD2 aligns across 10 bases. CDR3 length: 16 amino acids. Germline loops: CDR1 MNHEY, CDR2 SVGEGT. Unmatched junction bases numbered 5, after V lost 4 bases and J lost 0 bases. The CDR3: CASSWTSGSNQETQYF. CDR3 DNA: TGTGCCAGCAGTTGGACTAGCGGAAGTAACCAAGAGACCCAGTACTTC.

This clonotype has ten or more counts. This chain connects TRBV20-1 to TRBJ1-5, with 11 bases fitting TRBD1. Germline V gene data show CDR1 as DFQATT and CDR2 as SNEGSKA (reference sequence). This CDR3 contains 16 residues. Germline trimming cut 6 bases from V and 1 base from J; bases unmatched to any gene: 8. CDR3 loop: CSARTGGVWSNQPQHF. In nucleotides, the CDR3 is TGCAGTGCCCGGACAGGGGGCGTTTGGAGCAATCAGCCCCAGCATTTT.

This clonotype was recorded at least ten times. The chain carries TRBV7-3 and TRBJ1-2; D unresolved. CDR3 length: 13 residues. Looked up from germline, CDR1 is SGHTA and CDR2 is FQGTGA. The germline V and J ends were trimmed by 5 bases and 6 bases, with 13 bases remaining between them. Written as DNA, the CDR3 is TGTGCCAGCAGCGCGGACGCACGGCATGGCTACACCTTC. As protein: CASSADARHGYTF.

As regards this clonotype: A much larger clone lies a single base off, so this may be a read error. This chain uses TRBV7-3 with TRBJ2-7, with 7 nucleotides matching TRBD2. The CDR3 is 15 residues long. Germline V CDR1 and CDR2: SGHTA, FQGTGA. The CDR3, as DNA: TGTGCCAGCAGCTTAACAGGCGGGAGTGGATACGAGCAGAACTTC. Translating gives CASSLTGGSGYEQNF.

This clonotype was found many times. The rearrangement joins TRBV7-8 to TRBJ1-4; D might be TRBD1 (6 bases). Germline V gene lookup returns CDR1 SGHVS and CDR2 FQNEAQ. The length of the CDR3 is 15 residues. V was shortened by 5 bases and J by 6 bases, with 16 bases between the two germline ends. The DNA of the CDR3 is TGTGCCAGCAGCCCCCCATCGAACAGGGATGAAAAACTGTTTTTT. Translating gives CASSPPSNRDEKLFF.

The chain recombines TRBV15 with TRBJ2-7; D unresolved. The V end lost 1 base, the J end lost 7 bases, and 17 bases lay between the germline ends. CDR1 and CDR2 (germline): LNHNV, YYDKDF (reference sequence). The CDR3 spans 15 residues. The CDR3 protein is CATSRVPTPSEEQYF. The CDR3, as DNA: TGTGCCACCAGCAGAGTGCCAACCCCGTCCGAAGAGCAGTACTTC.

In the case of this clonotype: With a much larger clone just one base away, this may be a read error. The chain recombines TRBV7-2 with TRBJ1-5; no clear D gene. Germline V lookup: CDR1 SGHTA, CDR2 FQGNSA. The CDR3 covers 12 residues. V was clipped by 5 bases and J by 7 bases, with 9 bases between them. CDR3 sequence reads: CASSHVGQPQHF. The CDR3 region has the DNA TGTGCCAGCAGCCACGTGGGGCAGCCCCAGCATTTT. Together with reference TRBV7-2 and TRBJ1-5, the CDR3 gives the full variable domain: GAGVSQSPSNKVTEKGKDVELRCDPISGHTALYWYRQSLGQGLEFLIYFQGNSAPDKSGLPSDRFSAERTGGSVSTLTIQRTQQEDSAVYLCASSHVGQPQHFGDGTRLSIL.

This clonotype was recorded at least ten times. The gene calls are TRBV7-2 and TRBJ2-3; the match to TRBD2 covers 7 bases. Germline-derived CDR1 and CDR2 are SGHTA and FQGNSA. The CDR3 runs 15 residues. With 0 bases clipped from V and 4 bases from J, the junction kept 4 bases outside the gene matches. CDR3 in amino acids: CASSLAGGRPDTQYF. CDR3 in DNA: TGTGCCAGCAGCTTAGCGGGAGGGCGCCCAGATACGCAGTATTTT.

This clonotype has only a few counts. The chain employs TRBV12-3 or TRBV12-4 and TRBJ1-2; 7 nucleotides match TRBD1. The CDR3 has 13 residues. V shed 4 bases, J shed 1 base, and the junction held 0 bases outside the gene matches. CDR3 DNA: TGTGCCAGCAGTTACAGGGGTAACTATGGCTACACCTTC. Residues: CASSYRGNYGYTF.

At least ten counts were recorded for this clonotype. V usage is TRBV6-2 or TRBV6-3 and J usage is TRBJ2-1; no definite D call. Germline assignment: CDR1 MNHEY and CDR2 SVGEGT. The length of the CDR3 is 14 residues. Trimming took off 2 bases at V and 15 bases at J, with 20 bases between the two ends. The CDR3 DNA is TGTGCCAGCAGTTACCCGGGCTTATGGCCTAGACCGTTCTTC. This encodes CASSYPGLWPRPFF.

This clonotype came up many times. The DNA of the CDR3 is TGTGCCAGCAGTCAAGGACAGGGGAGGAAGGAAAAACTGTTTTTT. It translates to CASSQGQGRKEKLFF. The chain uses TRBV12-3 or TRBV12-4 and TRBJ1-4, with 9 bases that match TRBD1. After removal of 5 bases from V and 8 bases from J, the junction contained 9 bases not matched to a gene. The CDR3 runs 15 residues.

The table lists this clonotype with a few counts. This chain links TRBV23-1 with TRBJ1-2; D is possibly TRBD1 (5 bases). TRBV23-1 is identified as an open reading frame with a role that is uncertain. The CDR3 length is 16 residues. V was pared by 2 bases and J by 3 bases, with 16 bases between. The CDR3 protein is CASSQPRGVEDYGYTF. For the CDR3, the DNA is TGCGCCAGCAGTCAACCCCGGGGGGTAGAGGACTATGGCTACACCTTC.

Many counts were recorded for this clonotype. The V call is TRBV12-3 or TRBV12-4, the J call TRBJ1-5; D ambiguous. Trimming left V 0 bases short and J 0 bases short, with 9 bases between. The CDR3 spans 16 residues. Here the CDR3 reads CASSLAASYSNQPQHF. In DNA, the CDR3 is TGTGCCAGCAGTTTAGCGGCAAGCTATAGCAATCAGCCCCAGCATTTT.

This clonotype has ten or more counts. The genes are TRBV12-3 or TRBV12-4 and TRBJ1-3; D call uncertain. The CDR3 has 12 amino acids. The V end was cut by 6 bases, the J end by 6 bases, with 9 bases between. CDR3 region: CASSPPVNTIYF. The CDR3 nucleotides read TGTGCCAGCAGCCCCCCGGTAAACACCATATATTTT.

Points on this clonotype: This could be a read error, since a much larger clone is one nucleotide away. This sequence joins TRBV19 and TRBJ1-2; TRBD1 is a possible D gene (5 bases). The germline CDR1 and CDR2 sequences are LNHDA and SQIVND (reference sequence). The CDR3 totals 17 residues. The chain's CDR3 is CASSIDLTGRINYGCTF. In nucleotides, the CDR3 is TGTGCCAGTAGTATCGACCTAACGGGACGGATTAACTATGGCTGCACCTTC.

A few counts support this clonotype. This chain joins TRBV24-1 and TRBJ1-2; D call uncertain. V shed 6 bases and J shed 4 bases, with 26 bases lying between them. CDR1 KGHDR and CDR2 SFDVKD come from the germline V gene. This CDR3 is built from 18 residues. In nucleotides, the CDR3 is TGTGCCACCAGTCGAAATACAGTACTTGGGGTTGAGGGCTATGGCTACACCTTC. Protein product: CATSRNTVLGVEGYGYTF.

This clonotype was seen repeatedly, ten times or more. The chain uses TRBV10-2 and TRBJ2-3; tentatively, D is TRBD1 or TRBD2 (5 bases each). There are 14 residues in the CDR3. Germline V gives CDR1 WSHSY, CDR2 SAAADI. V gave up 3 bases and J gave up 11 bases, with 18 bases separating them. CDR3 sequence (DNA): TGCGCCAGCAGTGAACGACTGGGGGACCGTCTGCAGTATTTT. It yields the protein CASSERLGDRLQYF.

This clonotype was recorded many times. The rearrangement uses TRBV7-2 and TRBJ2-7, with D perhaps assigned TRBD1 or TRBD2 (5 bases each). Per the germline V gene, CDR1 is SGHTA and CDR2 is FQGNSA. V lost 5 bases and J lost 7, with 24 bases in between. CDR3 length equals 16 residues. The CDR3 loop is CASSLKSDTRWREQYF. The CDR3 nucleotides read TGTGCCAGCAGCCTGAAGTCGGACACTAGATGGAGGGAGCAGTACTTC.

This clonotype was counted ten times or more. The J gene is TRBJ1-2, the V gene TRBV7-2; 10 bases are shared with TRBD1. From germline, CDR1 is SGHTA and CDR2 FQGNSA. V lost 6 bases to trimming and J lost 4 bases; unmatched junction nucleotides: 8. The CDR3 totals 15 residues. The CDR3 protein is CASRTRTGGGYGYTF. The CDR3, as DNA: TGTGCCAGCAGAACAAGGACAGGGGGGGGCTATGGCTACACCTTC.

The table lists this clonotype with a few counts. The V and J genes are TRBV6-1 and TRBJ1-5; D is perhaps TRBD1 (5 bases). This CDR3 spans 13 amino acids. Trimming stripped 3 bases from V and 7 bases from J, with 10 bases between. Per the germline V gene, CDR1 is MNHNS and CDR2 is SASEGT. CDR3 in DNA: TGTGCCAGCAGTGACGAAGGGGCACAGCCCCAGCATTTT. This gives the protein CASSDEGAQPQHF.

This clonotype was detected many times. The V call is TRBV20-1, the J call TRBJ2-3; TRBD2 agrees at 14 bases. In germline, CDR1 is DFQATT, CDR2 SNEGSKA (reference sequence). V trimming: 4 bases; J trimming: 5 bases; junction bases outside the gene matches: 8. The CDR3 length is 16 residues. CDR3 in amino acids: CSATGSGTSGRDTQYF. The CDR3 nucleotides are TGCAGTGCTACCGGGTCGGGGACTAGCGGGAGAGATACGCAGTATTTT.